These 9 T cell receptor beta chains share one sample of origin, sequenced in a study of blood T cells in healthy people across ages. For the second PCR, which ran for about 7 to 11 cycles, a sample-barcoded 5' primer and a J-beta primer mix were used. Via MiXCR, TCRdb re-called the 5' RACE reads, giving one row per CDR3 protein. The table lists approximately 1.5 million distinct CDR3 sequences, approximately 43% of them singletons, with just over 4% in the top ten. The sample taken for sequencing was blood. These receptor sequences come from a woman aged 18-30 years in good health.

The chain employs TRBV7-2 and TRBJ1-6; 8 bases match TRBD1. The V gene end was trimmed by 1 base and the J gene end by 2 bases; junction bases not matched to a gene: 4. Per germline, CDR1 SGHTA and CDR2 FQGNSA. The CDR3 totals 17 residues. CDR3 protein: CASSLGSGGPYNSPLHF. Written as DNA, the CDR3 is TGTGCCAGCAGCTTAGGATCAGGGGGCCCCTATAATTCACCCCTCCACTTT.

This sequence joins TRBV28 and TRBJ2-5; 9 positions agree with TRBD1. CDR1 and CDR2 from the germline V gene are MDHEN and SYDVKM. V shed 10 bases, J shed 6 bases, and the junction held 6 bases outside the gene matches. This CDR3 spans 12 amino acids. The CDR3 is CATTTGGQTQYF. CDR3 DNA: TGTGCCACCACGACAGGGGGACAGACCCAGTACTTC.

This clonotype was counted once. This rearrangement joins TRBV10-3 to TRBJ2-7, with TRBD2 as a possible D gene (6 bases). The CDR3 sequence is 12 residues long. Germline lookup yields CDR1 ENHRY and CDR2 SYGVKD. With 2 bases removed from V and 7 bases from J, the gap between germline ends came to 9 bases. The DNA of the CDR3 is TGTGCCATCAGTGAGACGGGGAGGGAGCAGTACTTC. Translation gives CAISETGREQYF.

The sample holds a few counts of this clonotype. The rearrangement uses TRBV4-2 and TRBJ2-1; possibly TRBD2 for D (5 bases). The V end was cut by 2 bases, the J end by 5 bases, with 19 bases between. CDR1 is LGHNA and CDR2 is YNFKEQ in the germline V gene. The CDR3 is 17 amino acids. The CDR3, as DNA: TGTGCCAGCAGCCAAAAGGGCCCGGGATCGGCCCACAATGAGCAGTTCTTC. Translating gives CASSQKGPGSAHNEQFF.

The chain couples TRBV11-2 to TRBJ1-1; D unresolved. Deletions cut 2 bases from V and 0 bases from J, with 13 bases between. The CDR3 extends over 16 amino acids. CDR1 SGHAT and CDR2 FQNNGV come from the germline V gene. CDR3: CASSLFSFGVNTEAFF. As DNA, the CDR3 is TGTGCCAGCAGCTTATTTAGCTTCGGAGTGAACACTGAAGCTTTCTTT.

In this sample, this clonotype turned up a few times. CDR3 sequence reads: CASSLMNEQFF. The CDR3 region has the DNA TGTGCCAGCAGTTTAATGAATGAGCAGTTCTTC. This rearrangement joins TRBV12-3 or TRBV12-4 to TRBJ2-1; D gene ambiguous. The CDR3 sequence is 11 residues long. The V end lost 2 bases, the J end lost 7 bases, and 3 bases lay between the germline ends.

This clonotype came up a few times. The chain carries TRBV20-1 and TRBJ1-5, with no clear D. CDR1 is DFQATT and CDR2 is SNEGSKA in the germline V gene (reference sequence). The CDR3 totals 14 residues. V lost 1 base, J lost 7 bases, and 14 bases lay in between. CDR3 in DNA: TGCAGTGCTAGAGGCCGGGCAGTAAACCAGCCCCAGCATTTT. Residues: CSARGRAVNQPQHF.

The rearrangement links TRBV29-1 to TRBJ2-1, with D perhaps assigned TRBD1 or TRBD2 (5 bases each). The V and J ends lost 4 bases and 5 bases respectively, with 15 bases between them. CDR1 is SQVTM and CDR2 is ANQGSEA in the germline V gene. The CDR3 consists of 14 residues. The chain's CDR3 is CSVVGRVGDNEQFF. Written as DNA, the CDR3 is TGCAGCGTTGTGGGCAGGGTGGGGGACAATGAGCAGTTCTTC.

This clonotype was picked up a small number of times. This chain joins TRBV4-3 and TRBJ1-2; a possible D gene is TRBD1 (5 bases). The CDR3 sequence is 15 residues long. CDR1 and CDR2 (germline): LGHNA, YSLEER. Trimming took off 0 bases at V and 7 bases at J, with 15 bases between the two ends. Here the CDR3 reads CASSQDTGVLLGYTF. The CDR3 nucleotides are TGCGCCAGCAGCCAAGATACGGGGGTTCTCCTTGGCTACACCTTC.